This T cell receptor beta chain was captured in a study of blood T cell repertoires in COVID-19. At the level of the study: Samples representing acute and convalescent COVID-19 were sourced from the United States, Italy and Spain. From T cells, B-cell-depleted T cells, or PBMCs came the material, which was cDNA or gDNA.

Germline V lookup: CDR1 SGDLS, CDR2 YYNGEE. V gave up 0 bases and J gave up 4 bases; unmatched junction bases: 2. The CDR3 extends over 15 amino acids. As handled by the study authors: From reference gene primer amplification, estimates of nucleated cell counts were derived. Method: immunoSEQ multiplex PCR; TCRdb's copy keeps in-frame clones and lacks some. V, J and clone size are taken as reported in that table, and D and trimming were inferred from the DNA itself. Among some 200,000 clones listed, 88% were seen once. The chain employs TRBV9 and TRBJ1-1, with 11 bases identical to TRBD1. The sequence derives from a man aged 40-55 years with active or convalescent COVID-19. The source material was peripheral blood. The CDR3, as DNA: TGTGCCAGCAGCGTAGGAGGGACAGGGGGCACTGAAGCTTTCTTT. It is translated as CASSVGGTGGTEAFF.